These T cell receptor beta chains were read from a single sample in a study of blood T cell repertoires in COVID-19. Sequenced by immunoSEQ multiplex PCR; TCRdb stores in-frame clones only, minus some. In the table there are approximately 130,000 clones, 70% to 90% of which are singletons. The sample taken for sequencing was peripheral blood. Source of these receptors: a human donor in a cohort sampled during active COVID-19. Both conserved end residues are part of each CDR3. Each record gives: V gene, clone size, D gene, J gene, CDR3 DNA, CDR3 protein. A D gene is named only where the DNA matches it firmly. Rows give clone size only sometimes, using once, few, many, or a class for an expanded clone.

>TRBV10-3|once|TRBD1|TRBJ1-2
TGTGCCATCAGTGGAGGGACAGCCAAGGTTAACTATGGCTACACCTTC
CAISGGTAKVNYGYTF
>TRBV10-3|-|TRBD2|TRBJ2-1
TGTGCCATCAGTGAGACTAGCGGGACACGCAATGAGCAGTTCTTC
CAISETSGTRNEQFF
>TRBV7-2|-|-|TRBJ2-3
TGTGCCAGCAGCCGGGCGGGCGTTACAGATACGCAGTATTTT
CASSRAGVTDTQYF
>TRBV28|-|TRBD1|TRBJ2-7
TGTGCCAGCAGTGCCCGGGACAGGGGACCCCTAGGGCAGTACTTC
CASSARDRGPLGQYF
>TRBV4-1|-|TRBD1|TRBJ2-5
TGCGCCAGCAGCCACCCGACAGGGGGCCAAGAGACCCAGTACTTC
CASSHPTGGQETQYF
>TRBV5-4|once|TRBD2|TRBJ2-3
TGTGCCAGCAGCCCGCCACTAGCGGGGGGGATCATTAGCACAGATACGCAGTATTTT
CASSPPLAGGIISTDTQYF
>TRBV6-5|-|-|TRBJ2-1
TGTGCCAGCACCCCCAGTCATGGCTACAATGAGCAGTTCTTC
CASTPSHGYNEQFF
>TRBV6-5|-|-|TRBJ2-3
TGTGCCAGCAGACGCACAAGGACAATGACAGATACGCAGTATTTT
CASRRTRTMTDTQYF
>TRBV5-6|-|-|TRBJ1-5
TGTGCCAGCTGCTTCCAGGGGAGCAATCAGCCCCAGCATTTT
CASCFQGSNQPQHF
>TRBV28|few|-|TRBJ2-7
TGTGCCAGCAGTTTATTTCGACTAACTTCCTACGAGCAGTACTTC
CASSLFRLTSYEQYF
>TRBV4-2|once|-|TRBJ2-3
TGTGCCAGCAGCCATGCCCCGGGACGGAGGGGAGATACGCAGTATTTT
CASSHAPGRRGDTQYF
>TRBV3-1/TRBV3-2|-|-|TRBJ2-7
TGTGCCAGCAGCCAAGTATTGGCAGGGATCAAATCCTACGAGCAGTACTTC
CASSQVLAGIKSYEQYF
>TRBV6-2/TRBV6-3|-|TRBD1|TRBJ2-1
TGTGCCAGCAGTTCCTCCGGGACAGGCCCCAATGAGCAGTTCTTC
CASSSSGTGPNEQFF
>TRBV28|-|-|TRBJ1-4
TGTGCCAGCAGTTTCCGGGGATTTAATGAAAAACTGTTTTTT
CASSFRGFNEKLFF
>TRBV7-7|-|TRBD1|TRBJ2-2
TGTGCTAGCAGCCCGACGGGGACAGGGATCCCCGGGGAGCTGTTTTTT
CASSPTGTGIPGELFF
>TRBV6-5|-|TRBD1|TRBJ1-2
TGTGCCAGCAGTCCCCGGGGACAGGGTAGCGGCTACACCTTC
CASSPRGQGSGYTF
>TRBV12-3/TRBV12-4|-|-|TRBJ2-1
TGTGCCAGCAGGTCCTACCGGGTCAATGAGCAGTTCTTC
CASRSYRVNEQFF
>TRBV9|-|TRBD1|TRBJ2-7
TGTGCCAGCAGCGTAGAAGGGACAGACCCCTACGAGCAGTACTTC
CASSVEGTDPYEQYF
>TRBV5-4|-|TRBD2|TRBJ2-3
TGTGCCAGCAGCTCCAGACTAGCGGGGGGACGCACAGATACGCAGTATTTT
CASSSRLAGGRTDTQYF
>TRBV19|-|TRBD1|TRBJ1-2
TGTGCCAGTAGTACGGGACAGGCGAACTATGGCTACACCTTC
CASSTGQANYGYTF
>TRBV5-4|-|-|TRBJ2-7
TGTGCCAGCAGCTCCTACAAGGAGCGCACTTCCTACGAGCAGTACTTC
CASSSYKERTSYEQYF
>TRBV5-6|-|TRBD2|TRBJ2-1
TGTGCCAGCAGCTTGGGGGGGACTAGGGCTTACAATGAGCAGTTCTTC
CASSLGGTRAYNEQFF
>TRBV6-5|-|-|TRBJ2-5
TGTGCCAGCAGCCCAATGGGGCGAGGAGAGACCCAGTACTTC
CASSPMGRGETQYF
>TRBV10-1|-|TRBD1|TRBJ2-1
TGCGCCAGCAGCCTCGGACAGGGGAGGACCTACAATGAGCAGTTCTTC
CASSLGQGRTYNEQFF
>TRBV5-1|-|-|TRBJ1-3
TGCGCCAGCAGTCCGGGCTCTGGAAACACCATATATTTT
CASSPGSGNTIYF
>TRBV7-6|-|-|TRBJ1-2
TGTGCCAGCAGCTTAACGGCGGACAGTTCATCGACCCCTTATGGCTACACCTTC
CASSLTADSSSTPYGYTF
>TRBV13|-|-|TRBJ2-1
TGTGCCAGCAGCTTAGATCCAGGGACTTACTCCTACAATGAGCAGTTCTTC
CASSLDPGTYSYNEQFF
>TRBV15|-|-|TRBJ2-1
TGTGCCACCAGCCCTAGACGATCCTACAATGAGCAGTTCTTC
CATSPRRSYNEQFF
>TRBV5-5|once|TRBD1|TRBJ2-7
TGTGCCAGCAGACAAATACCGGGACAGACCTACGAGCAGTACTTC
CASRQIPGQTYEQYF
>TRBV12-3/TRBV12-4|medium-sized|-|TRBJ1-5
TGTGCCAGCAGTCCACAGGGCAATCAGCCCCAGCATTTT
CASSPQGNQPQHF
>TRBV6-2/TRBV6-3|-|TRBD2|TRBJ2-1
TGTGCCAGCAGTGACGGGACTAGTTCCGCGTCGGGGAAAAATGAGCAGTTCTTC
CASSDGTSSASGKNEQFF
>TRBV5-1|-|-|TRBJ1-4
TGCGCCAGCAGCTTGGAGACTTCTAATGAAAAACTGTTTTTT
CASSLETSNEKLFF
>TRBV10-3|once|-|TRBJ2-7
TGTGCCATCAGTGTTCAACACAGGGTCCAAAACTCCTACGAGCAGTACTTC
CAISVQHRVQNSYEQYF
>TRBV3-1/TRBV3-2|-|TRBD2|TRBJ2-1
TGTGCCAGCAGCCAAGCCCCATGGACTAGCGATTACAATGAGCAGTTCTTC
CASSQAPWTSDYNEQFF
>TRBV5-4|-|-|TRBJ2-7
TGTGCCAGCAGCATAAGGGACACCTACGAGCAGTACTTC
CASSIRDTYEQYF
>TRBV24-1|-|TRBD1|TRBJ2-5
TGTGCCACCAGTGCCGGACAGGGGAGGGTAAAAGAGACCCAGTACTTC
CATSAGQGRVKETQYF
>TRBV6-6|once|-|TRBJ1-2
TGTGCCAGCAGTTACGAGGGTTCCTATGGCTACACCTTC
CASSYEGSYGYTF
>TRBV9|once|TRBD2|TRBJ2-7
TGTGCCAGCAGCCTGGGACTAGCGGCGGTTCGGGAGCAGTACTTC
CASSLGLAAVREQYF
>TRBV4-1|-|-|TRBJ1-4
TGCGCCAGCAGCCAAGATACAGGAACTAATGAAAAACTGTTTTTT
CASSQDTGTNEKLFF
>TRBV15|-|TRBD2|TRBJ2-1
TGTGCCACCAGCGCGCTCAATAGCGGGGGGGAGTACAATGAGCAGTTCTTC
CATSALNSGGEYNEQFF
>TRBV27|-|-|TRBJ2-7
TGTGCCACCCGAAGGGGAATCGGCGAGCAGTACTTC
CATRRGIGEQYF
>TRBV28|-|-|TRBJ2-3
TGTGCCAGCAGTTTTGAGAGTAGCGCCTACACAGATACGCAGTATTTT
CASSFESSAYTDTQYF
>TRBV7-6|-|-|TRBJ2-1
TGTGCCAGCAGCTCCCCTCGGGGGTCCAGCTCCTACAATGAGCAGTTCTTC
CASSSPRGSSSYNEQFF
>TRBV5-6|-|TRBD2|TRBJ2-3
TGTGCCAGCAGAGGGCGGGAGAGGGGTACGCAGTATTTT
CASRGRERGTQYF
>TRBV5-8|-|TRBD1|TRBJ1-2
TGTGCCAGCAGCAGCGTTCAGGGGGCTGGCTACACCTTC
CASSSVQGAGYTF
>TRBV28|-|-|TRBJ1-2
TGTGCCAGCAGTTTCCTAGGGACATCGGGGAAGGGCTACACCTTC
CASSFLGTSGKGYTF
>TRBV18|-|TRBD2|TRBJ2-5
TGTGCCAGCTCACGTACTAGCGGCCAAGAGACCCAGTACTTC
CASSRTSGQETQYF
>TRBV5-1|-|TRBD1|TRBJ2-3
TGCGCCAGCAGCTTGGTTCTGGCAGGGGGAGATACGCAGTATTTT
CASSLVLAGGDTQYF
>TRBV20-1|-|-|TRBJ2-5
TGCAGTGCTAGTGAGGCTAGACAGTACCAAGAGACCCAGTACTTC
CSASEARQYQETQYF
>TRBV11-2|-|-|TRBJ1-6
TGTGCCAGCAGCCCCCGACAGGCAAATTCACCCCTCCACTTT
CASSPRQANSPLHF
>TRBV4-2|once|TRBD1|TRBJ2-7
TGTGCCAGCAGCCCCCAGGGGGCCTACGAGCAGTACTTC
CASSPQGAYEQYF
>TRBV6-5|-|-|TRBJ1-3
TGTGCCAGCAGTTACCGAGGGCAATACTCTGGAAACACCATATATTTT
CASSYRGQYSGNTIYF